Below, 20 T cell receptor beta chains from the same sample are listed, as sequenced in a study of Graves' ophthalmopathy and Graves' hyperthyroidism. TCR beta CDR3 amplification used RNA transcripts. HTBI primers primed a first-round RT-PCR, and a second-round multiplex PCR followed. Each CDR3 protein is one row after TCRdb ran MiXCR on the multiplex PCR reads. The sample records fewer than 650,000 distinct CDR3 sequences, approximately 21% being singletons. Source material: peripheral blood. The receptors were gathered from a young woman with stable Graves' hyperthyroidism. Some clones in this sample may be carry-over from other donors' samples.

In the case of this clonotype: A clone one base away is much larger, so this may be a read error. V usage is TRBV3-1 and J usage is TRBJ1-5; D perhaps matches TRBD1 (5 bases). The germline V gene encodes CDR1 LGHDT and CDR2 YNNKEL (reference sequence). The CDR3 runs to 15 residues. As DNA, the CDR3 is TGTCCCAGCAGCTCAGTAAAGGAGGGGCACCAGCCCCAGCATTTT. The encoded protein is CPSSSVKEGHQPQHF.

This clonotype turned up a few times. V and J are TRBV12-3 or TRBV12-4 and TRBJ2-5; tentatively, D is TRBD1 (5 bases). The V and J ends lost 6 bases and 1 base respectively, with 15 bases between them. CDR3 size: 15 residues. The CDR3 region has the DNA TGTGCCAGCAGCCTGACCCTCCAGGGCCAAGAGACCCAGTACTTC. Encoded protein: CASSLTLQGQETQYF.

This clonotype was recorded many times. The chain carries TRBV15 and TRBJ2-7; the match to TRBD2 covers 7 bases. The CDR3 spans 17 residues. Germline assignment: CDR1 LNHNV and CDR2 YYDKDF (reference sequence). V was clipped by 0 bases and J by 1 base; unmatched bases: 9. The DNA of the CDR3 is TGTGCCACCAGCAGAGATATGGGACTCGGGGGGTCCTACGAGCAGTACTTC. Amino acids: CATSRDMGLGGSYEQYF.

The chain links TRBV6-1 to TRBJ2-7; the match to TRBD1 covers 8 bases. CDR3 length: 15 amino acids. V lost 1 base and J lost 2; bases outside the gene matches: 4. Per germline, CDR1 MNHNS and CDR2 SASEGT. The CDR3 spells CASSEGTGTAYEQYF. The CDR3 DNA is TGTGCCAGCAGTGAAGGGACAGGGACCGCCTACGAGCAGTACTTC.

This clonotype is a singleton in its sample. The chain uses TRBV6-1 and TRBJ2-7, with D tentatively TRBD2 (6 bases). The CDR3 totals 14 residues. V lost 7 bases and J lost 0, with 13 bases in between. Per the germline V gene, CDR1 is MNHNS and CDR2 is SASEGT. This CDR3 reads CASKYGRSSYEQYF. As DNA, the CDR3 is TGTGCCAGCAAGTACGGGAGAAGCTCCTACGAGCAGTACTTC.

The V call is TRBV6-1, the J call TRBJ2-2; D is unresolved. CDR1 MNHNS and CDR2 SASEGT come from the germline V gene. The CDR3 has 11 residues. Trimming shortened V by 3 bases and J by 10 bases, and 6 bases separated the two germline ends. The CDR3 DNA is TGTGCCAGCAGTGATGGGGAGGAGCTGTTTTTT. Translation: CASSDGEELFF.

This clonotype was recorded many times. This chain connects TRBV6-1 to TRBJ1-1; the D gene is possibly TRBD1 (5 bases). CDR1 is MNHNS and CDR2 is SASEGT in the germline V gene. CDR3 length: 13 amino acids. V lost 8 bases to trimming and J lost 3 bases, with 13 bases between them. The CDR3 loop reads CASVRTLDTEAFF. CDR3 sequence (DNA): TGTGCCAGCGTCAGGACATTGGACACTGAAGCTTTCTTT.

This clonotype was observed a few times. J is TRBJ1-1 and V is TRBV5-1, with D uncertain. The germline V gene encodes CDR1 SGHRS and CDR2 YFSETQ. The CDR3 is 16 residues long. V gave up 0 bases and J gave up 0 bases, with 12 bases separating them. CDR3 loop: CASSLDPGEMNTEAFF. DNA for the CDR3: TGCGCCAGCAGCTTGGACCCCGGGGAGATGAACACTGAAGCTTTCTTT.

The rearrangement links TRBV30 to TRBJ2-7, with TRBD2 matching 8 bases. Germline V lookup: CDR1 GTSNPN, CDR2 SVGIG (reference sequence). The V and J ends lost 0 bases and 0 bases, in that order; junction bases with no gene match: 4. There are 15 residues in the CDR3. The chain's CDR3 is CAWSVPGTSSYEQYF. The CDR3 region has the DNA TGTGCCTGGAGTGTACCAGGGACTAGCTCCTACGAGCAGTACTTC.

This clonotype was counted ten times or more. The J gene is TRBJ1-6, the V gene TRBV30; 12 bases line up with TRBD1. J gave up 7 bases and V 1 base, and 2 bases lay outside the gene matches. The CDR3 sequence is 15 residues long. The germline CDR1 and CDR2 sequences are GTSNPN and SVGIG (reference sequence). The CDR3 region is CAWSGDRGLNSPLHF. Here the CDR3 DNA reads TGTGCCTGGAGTGGGGACAGGGGGCTAAATTCACCCCTCCACTTT. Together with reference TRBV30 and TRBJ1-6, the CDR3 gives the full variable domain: SQTIHQWPATLVQPVGSPLSLECTVEGTSNPNLYWYRQAAGRGLQLLFYSVGIGQISSEVPQNLSASRPQDRQFILSSKKLLLSDSGFYLCAWSGDRGLNSPLHFGNGTRLTVT.

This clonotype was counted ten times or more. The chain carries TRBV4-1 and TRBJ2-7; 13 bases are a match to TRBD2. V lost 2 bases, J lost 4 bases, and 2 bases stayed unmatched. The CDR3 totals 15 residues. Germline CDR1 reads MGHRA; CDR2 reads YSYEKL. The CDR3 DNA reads TGCGCCAGCAGCCAACCGACTAGCGGGAGGTACGAGCAGTACTTC. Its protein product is CASSQPTSGRYEQYF.

The CDR3 here is CSARMANQPQHF. The CDR3 DNA is TGCAGTGCTAGAATGGCGAATCAGCCCCAGCATTTT. The chain joins TRBV20-1 to TRBJ1-5; D is unclear. Trimming took 2 bases from V and 4 from J, leaving 6 bases between them. The CDR3 covers 12 residues. CDR1 and CDR2 from the germline V gene are DFQATT and SNEGSKA (reference sequence).

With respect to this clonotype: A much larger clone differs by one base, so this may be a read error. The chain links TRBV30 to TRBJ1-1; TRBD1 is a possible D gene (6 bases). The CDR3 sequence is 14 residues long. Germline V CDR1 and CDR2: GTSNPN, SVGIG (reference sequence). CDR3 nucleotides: TGTGCCTGGAGTGTAAACAGGGCTGGCACTGAAGCTTGCTTT. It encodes CAWSVNRAGTEACF.

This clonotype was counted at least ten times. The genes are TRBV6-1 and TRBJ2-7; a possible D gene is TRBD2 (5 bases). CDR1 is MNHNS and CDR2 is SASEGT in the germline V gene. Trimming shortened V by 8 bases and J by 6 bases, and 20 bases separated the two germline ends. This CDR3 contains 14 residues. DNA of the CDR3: TGTGCCAGCTGGAGGAACACTCAGAGTGGCGAGCAGTACTTC. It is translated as CASWRNTQSGEQYF.

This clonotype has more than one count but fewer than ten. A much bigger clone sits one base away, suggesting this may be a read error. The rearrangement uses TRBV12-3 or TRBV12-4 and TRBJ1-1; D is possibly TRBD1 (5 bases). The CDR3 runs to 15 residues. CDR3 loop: CASRDDSNMNTEACF. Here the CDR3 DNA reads TGTGCCAGCAGAGACGACAGTAACATGAACACTGAAGCTTGCTTT.

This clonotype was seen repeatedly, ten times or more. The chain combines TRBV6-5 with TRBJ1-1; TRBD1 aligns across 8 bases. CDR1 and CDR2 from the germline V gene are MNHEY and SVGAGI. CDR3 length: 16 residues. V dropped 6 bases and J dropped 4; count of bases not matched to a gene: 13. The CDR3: CASRTGAFEAGTEAFF. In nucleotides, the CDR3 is TGTGCCAGCAGGACAGGGGCATTTGAGGCGGGCACTGAAGCTTTCTTT.

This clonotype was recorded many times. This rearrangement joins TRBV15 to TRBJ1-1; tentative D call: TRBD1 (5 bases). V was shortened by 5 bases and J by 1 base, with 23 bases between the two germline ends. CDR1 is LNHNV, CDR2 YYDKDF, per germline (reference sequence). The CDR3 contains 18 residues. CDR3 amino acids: CATSSSGGKPGSNTEAFF. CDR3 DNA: TGTGCCACCAGCTCCTCCGGGGGGAAGCCGGGGTCGAACACTGAAGCTTTCTTT.

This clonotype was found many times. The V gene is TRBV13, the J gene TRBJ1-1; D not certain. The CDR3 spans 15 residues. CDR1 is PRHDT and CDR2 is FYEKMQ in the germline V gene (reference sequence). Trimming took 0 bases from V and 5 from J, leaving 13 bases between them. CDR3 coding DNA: TGTGCCAGCAGCTTAGGGTCGGTCAGTTGGACTGAAGCTTTCTTT. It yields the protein CASSLGSVSWTEAFF.

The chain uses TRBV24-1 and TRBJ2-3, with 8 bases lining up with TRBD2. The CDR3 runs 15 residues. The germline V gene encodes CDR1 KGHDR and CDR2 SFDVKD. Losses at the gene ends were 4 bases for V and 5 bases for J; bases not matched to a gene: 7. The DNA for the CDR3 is TGTGCCACCAGTGAGAATCGGGAGGGCCTAGATACGCAGTATTTT. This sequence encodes CATSENREGLDTQYF.

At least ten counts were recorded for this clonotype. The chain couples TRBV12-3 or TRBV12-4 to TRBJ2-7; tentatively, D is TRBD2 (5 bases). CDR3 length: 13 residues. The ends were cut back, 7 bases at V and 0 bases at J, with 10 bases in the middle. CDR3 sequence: CASTPGDSYEQYF. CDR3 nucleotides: TGTGCCAGCACTCCCGGGGACTCCTACGAGCAGTACTTC.